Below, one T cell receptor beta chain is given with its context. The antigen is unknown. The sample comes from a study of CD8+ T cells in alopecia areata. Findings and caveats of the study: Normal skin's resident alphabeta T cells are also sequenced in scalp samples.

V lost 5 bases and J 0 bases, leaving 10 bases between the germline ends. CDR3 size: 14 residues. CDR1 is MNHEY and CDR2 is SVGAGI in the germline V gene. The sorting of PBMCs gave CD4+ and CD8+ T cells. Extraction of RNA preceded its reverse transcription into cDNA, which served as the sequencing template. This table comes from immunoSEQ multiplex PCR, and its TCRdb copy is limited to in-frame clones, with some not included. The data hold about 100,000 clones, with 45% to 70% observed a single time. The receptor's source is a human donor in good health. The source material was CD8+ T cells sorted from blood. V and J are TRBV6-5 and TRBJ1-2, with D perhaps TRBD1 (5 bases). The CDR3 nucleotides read TGTGCCAGCAGTCACCGACAGTCTAACTATGGCTACACCTTC. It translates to CASSHRQSNYGYTF.